A single T cell receptor beta chain is shown here with its context. Data came from immunoSEQ multiplex PCR; TCRdb stores just in-frame clones and leaves some out. This repertoire shows some 71,000 clones, approximately 86% found once; its top ten account for 14% to 15%. The data are from a study of PD-L1 blockade in urothelial cancer. Time point described: pretreatment peripheral blood. From germline, CDR1 is LNHDA and CDR2 SQIVND (reference sequence). The CDR3 contains 15 residues. V trimming: 1 base; J trimming: 6 bases; junction bases outside the gene matches: 9. The clonotype comes from a man in his sixties with urothelial cancer. The chain employs TRBV19 and TRBJ2-7; 7 positions match TRBD1. Sequencing used PBMCs, obtained around atezolizumab (anti-PD-L1) treatment. DNA for the CDR3: TGTGCCAGTAGTATAGTAGGGACCCCAGGGGGCGAGCAGTACTTC. Translated, it gives CASSIVGTPGGEQYF.